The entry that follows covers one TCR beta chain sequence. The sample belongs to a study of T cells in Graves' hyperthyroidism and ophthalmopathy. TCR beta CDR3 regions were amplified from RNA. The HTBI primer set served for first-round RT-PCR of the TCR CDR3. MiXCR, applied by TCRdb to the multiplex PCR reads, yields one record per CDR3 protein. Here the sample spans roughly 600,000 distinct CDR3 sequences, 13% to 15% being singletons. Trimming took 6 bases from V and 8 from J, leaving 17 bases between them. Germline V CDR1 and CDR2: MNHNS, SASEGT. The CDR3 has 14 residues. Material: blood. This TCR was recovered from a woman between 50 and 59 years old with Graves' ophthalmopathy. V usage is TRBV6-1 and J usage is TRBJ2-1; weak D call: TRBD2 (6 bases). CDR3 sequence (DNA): TGTGCCAGCAGGCCCACGACTAGGGTCGATGAGCAGTTCTTC. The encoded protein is CASRPTTRVDEQFF.